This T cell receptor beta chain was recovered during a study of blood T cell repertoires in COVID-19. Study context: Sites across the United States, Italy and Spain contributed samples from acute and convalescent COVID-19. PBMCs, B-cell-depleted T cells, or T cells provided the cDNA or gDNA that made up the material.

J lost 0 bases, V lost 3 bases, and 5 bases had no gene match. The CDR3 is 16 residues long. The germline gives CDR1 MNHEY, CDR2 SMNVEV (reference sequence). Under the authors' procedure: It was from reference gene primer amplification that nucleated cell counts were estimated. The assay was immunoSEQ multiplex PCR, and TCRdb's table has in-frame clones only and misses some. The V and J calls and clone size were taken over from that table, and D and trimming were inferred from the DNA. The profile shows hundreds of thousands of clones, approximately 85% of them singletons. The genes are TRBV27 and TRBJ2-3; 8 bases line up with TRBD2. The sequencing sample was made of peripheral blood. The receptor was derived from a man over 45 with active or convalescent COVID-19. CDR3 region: CASSFLLAASTDTQYF. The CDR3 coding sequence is TGTGCCAGCAGTTTTTTACTAGCGGCTAGCACAGATACGCAGTATTTT.